This T cell receptor beta chain was identified during a study of T-cell reconstitution after alpha-beta-depleted transplantation in children. Unique molecular identifiers were used to barcode this TCRbeta library. In TCRdb, the PCR reads were re-called with MiXCR into one record per CDR3 protein. The repertoire holds around 500,000 distinct CDR3 sequences, with more than 20% as singletons. Whole-study findings and limits: One year after transplant, T-cell counts and diversity came mostly from newly produced T cells. Alpha-beta T cells present about two months after transplant were reported to originate from several hundred expanded graft clones.

Note on this clonotype: Antigen unknown.

Looked up from germline, CDR1 is MDHEN and CDR2 is SYDVKM. The V gene lost 4 bases and the J gene lost 5 bases, with 14 bases spanning the gap. This CDR3 has 15 residues. The sequences come from PBMCs, mostly from graft donor cells, collected 360 days after TCRalphabeta/CD19-depleted stem cell transplant. J is TRBJ2-2 and V is TRBV28; perhaps TRBD1 as D (5 bases). This receptor was obtained from a boy under three years old who had a stem cell transplant for acute myeloid leukemia, so the T cells may come from the graft donor. CDR3 sequence: CASSSASGWTGELFF. The DNA for the CDR3 is TGTGCCAGCAGTTCAGCCTCAGGGTGGACCGGGGAGCTGTTTTTT.